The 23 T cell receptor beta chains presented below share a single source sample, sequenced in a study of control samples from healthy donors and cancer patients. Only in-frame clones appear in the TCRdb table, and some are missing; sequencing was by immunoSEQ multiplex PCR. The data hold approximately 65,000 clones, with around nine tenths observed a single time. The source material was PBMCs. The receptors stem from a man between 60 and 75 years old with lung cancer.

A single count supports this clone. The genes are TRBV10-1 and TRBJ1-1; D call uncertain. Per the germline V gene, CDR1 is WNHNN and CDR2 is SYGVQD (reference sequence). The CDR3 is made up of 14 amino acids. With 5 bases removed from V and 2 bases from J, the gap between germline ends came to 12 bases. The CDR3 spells CASSPSPGNTEAFF. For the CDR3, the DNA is TGCGCCAGCAGTCCGAGTCCGGGCAACACTGAAGCTTTCTTT.

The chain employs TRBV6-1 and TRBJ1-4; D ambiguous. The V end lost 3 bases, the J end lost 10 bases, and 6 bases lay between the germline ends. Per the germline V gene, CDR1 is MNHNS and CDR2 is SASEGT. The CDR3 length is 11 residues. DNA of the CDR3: TGTGCCAGCAGTGATTTTTTAAAACTGTTTTTT. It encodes CASSDFLKLFF.

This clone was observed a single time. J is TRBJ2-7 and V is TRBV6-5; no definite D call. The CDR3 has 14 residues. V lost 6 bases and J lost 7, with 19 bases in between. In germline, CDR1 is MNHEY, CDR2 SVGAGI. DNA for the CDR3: TGTGCCAGCAGCCCCCAGACCATCGGAGATGAGCAGTACGTC. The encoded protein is CASSPQTIGDEQYV.

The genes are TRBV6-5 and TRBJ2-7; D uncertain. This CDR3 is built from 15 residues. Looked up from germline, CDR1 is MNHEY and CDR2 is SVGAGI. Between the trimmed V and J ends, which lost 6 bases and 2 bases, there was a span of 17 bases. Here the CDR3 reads CASSQMILEAYEQYV. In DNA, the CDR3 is TGTGCCAGCAGCCAAATGATCCTAGAGGCCTACGAGCAGTACGTC.

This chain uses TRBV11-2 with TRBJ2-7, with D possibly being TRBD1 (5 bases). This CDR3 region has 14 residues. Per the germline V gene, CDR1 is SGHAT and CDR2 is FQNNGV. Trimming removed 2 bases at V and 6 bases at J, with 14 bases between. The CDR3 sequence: CASSLPGLQAEQYV. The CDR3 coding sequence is TGTGCCAGCAGCTTACCAGGGTTGCAAGCCGAGCAGTACGTC.

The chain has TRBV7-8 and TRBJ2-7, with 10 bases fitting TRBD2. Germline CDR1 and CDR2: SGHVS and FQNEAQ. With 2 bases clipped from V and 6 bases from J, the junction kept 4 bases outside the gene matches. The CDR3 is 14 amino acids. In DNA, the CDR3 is TGTGCCAGCAGCTTAAAACTAGCGGGGCCCGAGCAGTACTTC. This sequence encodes CASSLKLAGPEQYF.

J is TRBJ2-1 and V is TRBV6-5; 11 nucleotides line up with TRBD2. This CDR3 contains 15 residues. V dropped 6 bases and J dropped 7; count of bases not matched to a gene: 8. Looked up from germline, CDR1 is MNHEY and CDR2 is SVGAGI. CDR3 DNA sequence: TGTGCCAGCAGCCAACTAGCGGGAGCTCTTAATGAGCAGTTCTTC. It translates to CASSQLAGALNEQFF.

CDR3 protein: CASSYSQGPGNTIYF. The DNA for the CDR3 is TGTGCCAGCAGTTACAGTCAGGGCCCTGGAAACACCATATATTTT. The rearrangement links TRBV6-5 to TRBJ1-3; D is possibly TRBD1 (5 bases). Per germline, CDR1 MNHEY and CDR2 SVGAGI. The CDR3 covers 15 residues. The germline V and J ends were trimmed by 2 bases and 2 bases, with 10 bases remaining between them.

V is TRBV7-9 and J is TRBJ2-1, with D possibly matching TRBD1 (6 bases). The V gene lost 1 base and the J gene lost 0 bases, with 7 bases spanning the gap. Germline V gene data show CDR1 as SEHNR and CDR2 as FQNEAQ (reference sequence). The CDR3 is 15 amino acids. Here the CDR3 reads CASSLVQGSYNEQFF. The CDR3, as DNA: TGTGCCAGCAGCTTAGTACAGGGCTCCTACAATGAGCAGTTCTTC.

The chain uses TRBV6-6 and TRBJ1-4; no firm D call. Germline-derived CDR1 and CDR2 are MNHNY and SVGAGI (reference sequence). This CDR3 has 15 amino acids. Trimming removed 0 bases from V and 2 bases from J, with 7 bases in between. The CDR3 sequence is CASSYSRGTNEKLFF. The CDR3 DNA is TGTGCCAGCAGTTACTCGAGAGGGACTAATGAAAAACTGTTTTTT.

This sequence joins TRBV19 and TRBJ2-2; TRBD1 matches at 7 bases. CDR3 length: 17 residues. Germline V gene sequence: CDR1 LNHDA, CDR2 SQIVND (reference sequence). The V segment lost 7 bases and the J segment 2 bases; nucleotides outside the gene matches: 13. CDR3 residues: CASTLGQAELNTGELFF. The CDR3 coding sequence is TGTGCCAGTACCCTCGGACAGGCTGAATTAAACACCGGGGAGCTGTTTTTT.

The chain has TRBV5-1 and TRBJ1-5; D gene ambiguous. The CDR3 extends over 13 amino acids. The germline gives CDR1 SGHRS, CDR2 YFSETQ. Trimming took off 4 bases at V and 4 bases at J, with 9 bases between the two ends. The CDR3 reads CASSPRSNQPQHF. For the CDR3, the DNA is TGCGCCAGCAGCCCGAGGTCGAATCAGCCCCAGCATTTT.

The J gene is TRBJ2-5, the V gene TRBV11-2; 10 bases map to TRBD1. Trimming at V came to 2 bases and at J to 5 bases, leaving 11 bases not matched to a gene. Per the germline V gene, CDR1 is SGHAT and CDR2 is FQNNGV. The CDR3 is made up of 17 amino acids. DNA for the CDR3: TGTGCCAGCAGCTTAACCTTTGCGACAGGGGGCCAGGAGACCCAGTACTTC. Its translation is CASSLTFATGGQETQYF.

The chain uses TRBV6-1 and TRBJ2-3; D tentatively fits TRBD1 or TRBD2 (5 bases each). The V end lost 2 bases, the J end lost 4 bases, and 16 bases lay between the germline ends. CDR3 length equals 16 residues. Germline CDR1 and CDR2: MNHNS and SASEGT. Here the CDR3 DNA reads TGTGCCAGCAGTGAATCCCCAGGGATCGGGGCAGATACGCAGTATTTT. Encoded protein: CASSESPGIGADTQYF.

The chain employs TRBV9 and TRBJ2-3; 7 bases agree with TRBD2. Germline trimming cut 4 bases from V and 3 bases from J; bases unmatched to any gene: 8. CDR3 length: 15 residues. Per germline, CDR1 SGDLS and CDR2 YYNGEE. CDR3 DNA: TGTGCCAGCAGCCCGCAAATGGGGGGGACAGATACGCAGTATTTT. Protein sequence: CASSPQMGGTDTQYF.

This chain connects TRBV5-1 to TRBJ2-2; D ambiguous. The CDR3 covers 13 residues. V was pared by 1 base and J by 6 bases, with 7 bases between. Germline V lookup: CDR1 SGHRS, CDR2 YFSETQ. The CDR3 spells CASSLTVPGELFF. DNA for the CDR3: TGCGCCAGCAGCTTGACAGTACCCGGGGAGCTGTTTTTT.

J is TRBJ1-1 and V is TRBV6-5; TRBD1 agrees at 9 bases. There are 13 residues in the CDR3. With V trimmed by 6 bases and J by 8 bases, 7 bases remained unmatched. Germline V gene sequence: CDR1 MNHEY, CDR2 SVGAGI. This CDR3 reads CASRRDRVDEAFF. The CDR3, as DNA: TGTGCCAGCAGGCGGGACAGGGTAGACGAAGCTTTCTTT.

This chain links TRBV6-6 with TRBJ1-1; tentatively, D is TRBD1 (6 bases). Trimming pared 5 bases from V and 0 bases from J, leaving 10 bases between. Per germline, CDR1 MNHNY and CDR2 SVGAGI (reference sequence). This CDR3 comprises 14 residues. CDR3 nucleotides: TGTGCCAGCAGTAGGGACATTCTGAACACTGAAGCTTTCTTT. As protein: CASSRDILNTEAFF.

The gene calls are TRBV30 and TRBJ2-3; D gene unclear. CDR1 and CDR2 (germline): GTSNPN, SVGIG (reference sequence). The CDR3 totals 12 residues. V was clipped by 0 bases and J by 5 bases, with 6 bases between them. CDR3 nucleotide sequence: TGTGCCTGGAGTGTCGGTAGAGATACGCAGTATTTT. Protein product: CAWSVGRDTQYF.

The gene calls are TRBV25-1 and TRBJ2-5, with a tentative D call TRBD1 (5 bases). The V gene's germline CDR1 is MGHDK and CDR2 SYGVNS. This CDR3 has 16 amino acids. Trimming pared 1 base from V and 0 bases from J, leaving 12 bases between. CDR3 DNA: TGTGCCAGCAGTGAATGGGGCATTTGGGACCAAGAGACCCAGTACTTC. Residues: CASSEWGIWDQETQYF.

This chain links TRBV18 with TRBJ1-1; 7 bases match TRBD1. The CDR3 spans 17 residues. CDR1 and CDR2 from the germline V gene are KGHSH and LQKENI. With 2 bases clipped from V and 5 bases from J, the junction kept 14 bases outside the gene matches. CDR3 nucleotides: TGTGCCAGCTCACCAACGACAGGGTTGGAATTAGGTACTGAAGCTTTCTTT. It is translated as CASSPTTGLELGTEAFF. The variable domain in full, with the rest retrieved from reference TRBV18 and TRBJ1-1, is NAGVMQNPRHLVRRRGQEARLRCSPMKGHSHVYWYRQLPEEGLKFMVYLQKENIIDESGMPKERFSAEFPKEGPSILRIQQVVRGDSAAYFCASSPTTGLELGTEAFFGQGTRLTVV.

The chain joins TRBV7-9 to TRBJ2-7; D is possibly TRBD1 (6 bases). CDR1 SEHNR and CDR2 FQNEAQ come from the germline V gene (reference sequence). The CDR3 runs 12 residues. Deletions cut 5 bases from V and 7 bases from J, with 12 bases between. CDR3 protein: CASSPTGSEQYV. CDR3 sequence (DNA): TGTGCCAGCAGCCCGACAGGATCTGAGCAGTACGTC.

The CDR3, as DNA: TGTGCCAGCAGCTTACCAGGAGGAGAAACGCAGTATTTT. Its translation: CASSLPGGETQYF. The rearrangement uses TRBV7-3 and TRBJ2-3; TRBD2 might be the D (5 bases). V gave up 2 bases and J gave up 9 bases, with 12 bases separating them. CDR3 length equals 13 residues. In germline, CDR1 is SGHTA, CDR2 FQGTGA.